This T cell receptor (beta chain) was identified during a study of blood T cells in healthy people across ages. Study-wide results and limits: Among long-lived donors, naive CD4+ cells were more numerous and diversity higher than in aged donors.

The use of a sample-barcoded 5' primer and a J-beta primer mix characterized a second PCR of roughly 6 to 11 cycles. TCRdb used MiXCR to reprocess the 5' RACE reads, holding one entry per CDR3 protein. This repertoire shows 1.5 million to 2 million distinct CDR3 sequences, about 30% found once; its top ten account for roughly 8%. This clonotype was observed many times. Its antigen is as yet unknown. The CDR3 totals 16 residues. Germline CDR1 and CDR2: SGHRS and YFSETQ. V lost 0 bases to trimming and J lost 6 bases; unmatched junction nucleotides: 8. The chain couples TRBV5-1 to TRBJ2-1; 8 bases align to TRBD2. This clonotype originated in a woman aged 30 to 39 in good health. The sample consisted of blood. The chain's CDR3 is CASSLAIRRGVNEQFF. The DNA for the CDR3 is TGCGCCAGCAGCTTGGCTATTCGGCGGGGGGTCAATGAGCAGTTCTTC. Complete variable domain (other parts from reference TRBV5-1 and TRBJ2-1): KAGVTQTPRYLIKTRGQQVTLSCSPISGHRSVSWYQQTPGQGLQFLFEYFSETQRNKGNFPGRFSGRQFSNSRSEMNVSTLELGDSALYLCASSLAIRRGVNEQFFGPGTRLTVL.